This T cell receptor (beta chain) appears in the sequencing data of a study of T-cell reconstitution after alpha-beta-depleted transplantation in children. A TCRbeta library incorporating unique molecular identifiers was prepared. TCRdb processed the PCR reads anew with MiXCR; each CDR3 protein has one entry. The table shows nearly 400,000 distinct CDR3 sequences, with about 20% occurring only once. This clonotype was obtained from a human donor who donated a stem cell graft to a child with acute myeloid leukemia. The starting material was PBMCs from the stem cell graft donor, obtained from the stem cell graft.

The CDR3 DNA sequence: TGTGCCAGCAGTTTTGGCCCGGGGGGCTATGGCTACACCTTC. It specifies CASSFGPGGYGYTF. This chain uses TRBV12-3 or TRBV12-4 with TRBJ1-2; D may be TRBD1 (5 bases). The CDR3 totals 14 residues. V lost 3 bases and J 4 bases, leaving 12 bases between the germline ends.